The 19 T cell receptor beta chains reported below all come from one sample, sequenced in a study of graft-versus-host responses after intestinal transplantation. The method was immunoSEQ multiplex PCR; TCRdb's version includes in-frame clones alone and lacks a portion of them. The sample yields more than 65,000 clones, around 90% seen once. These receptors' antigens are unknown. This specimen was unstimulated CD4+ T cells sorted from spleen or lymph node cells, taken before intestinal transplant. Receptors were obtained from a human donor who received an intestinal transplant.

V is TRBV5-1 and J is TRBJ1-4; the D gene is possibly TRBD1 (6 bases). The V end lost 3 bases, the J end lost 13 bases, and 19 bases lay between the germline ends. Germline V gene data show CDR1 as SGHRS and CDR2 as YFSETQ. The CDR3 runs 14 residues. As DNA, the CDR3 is TGCGCCAGCAGCTCCGGGACATTTCTCGAGGGACTGTTTTTT. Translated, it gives CASSSGTFLEGLFF.

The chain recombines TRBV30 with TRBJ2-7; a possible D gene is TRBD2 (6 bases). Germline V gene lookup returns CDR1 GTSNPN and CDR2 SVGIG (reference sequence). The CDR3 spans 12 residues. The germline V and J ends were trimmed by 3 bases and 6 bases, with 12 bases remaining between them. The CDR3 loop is CAWRSGGLEQYF. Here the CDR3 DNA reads TGTGCCTGGAGGTCCGGGGGACTCGAGCAGTACTTC.

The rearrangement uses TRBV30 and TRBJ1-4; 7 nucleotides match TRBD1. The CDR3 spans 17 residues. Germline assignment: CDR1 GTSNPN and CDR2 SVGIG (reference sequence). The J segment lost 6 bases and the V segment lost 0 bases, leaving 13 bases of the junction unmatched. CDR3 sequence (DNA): TGTGCCTGGAGTGTACTGGAGGGGGCGAGGCCCTATGAAAAACTGTTTTTT. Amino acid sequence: CAWSVLEGARPYEKLFF.

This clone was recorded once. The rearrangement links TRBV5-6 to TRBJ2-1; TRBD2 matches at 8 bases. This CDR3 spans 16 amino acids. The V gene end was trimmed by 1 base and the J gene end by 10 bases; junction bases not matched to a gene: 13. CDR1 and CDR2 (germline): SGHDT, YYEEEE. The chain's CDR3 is CASSLFRGGGPGEQFF. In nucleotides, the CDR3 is TGTGCCAGCAGCTTGTTTCGGGGCGGGGGGCCAGGGGAGCAGTTCTTC. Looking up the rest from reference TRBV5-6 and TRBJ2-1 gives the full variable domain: DAGVTQSPTHLIKTRGQQVTLRCSPKSGHDTVSWYQQALGQGPQFIFQYYEEEERQRGNFPDRFSGHQFPNYSSELNVNALLLGDSALYLCASSLFRGGGPGEQFFGPGTRLTVL.

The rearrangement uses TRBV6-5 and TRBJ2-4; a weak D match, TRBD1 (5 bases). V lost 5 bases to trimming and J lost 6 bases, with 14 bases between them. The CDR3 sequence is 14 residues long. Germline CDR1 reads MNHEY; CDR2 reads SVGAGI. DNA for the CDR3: TGTGCCAGCAGTCGTCCAGGGTCGGGAAACATTCAGTACTTC. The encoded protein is CASSRPGSGNIQYF.

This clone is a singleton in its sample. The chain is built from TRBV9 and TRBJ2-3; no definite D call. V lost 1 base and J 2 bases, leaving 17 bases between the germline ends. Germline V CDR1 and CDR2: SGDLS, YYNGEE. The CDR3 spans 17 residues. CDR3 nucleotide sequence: TGTGCCAGCAGCGTACCCCCGACTCGACCGAACACAGATACGCAGTATTTT. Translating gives CASSVPPTRPNTDTQYF. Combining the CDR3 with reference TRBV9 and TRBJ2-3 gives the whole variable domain DSGVTQTPKHLITATGQRVTLRCSPRSGDLSVYWYQQSLDQGLQFLIQYYNGEERAKGNILERFSAQQFPDLHSELNLSSLELGDSALYFCASSVPPTRPNTDTQYFGPGTRLTVL.

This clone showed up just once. This CDR3 reads CASSDPTGTEAFF. The DNA for the CDR3 is TGTGCCAGCAGTGACCCGACCGGGACAGAAGCTTTCTTT. This sequence joins TRBV6-1 and TRBJ1-1; possible D gene TRBD1, 6 bases. Germline V gene sequence: CDR1 MNHNS, CDR2 SASEGT. V was shortened by 3 bases and J by 8 bases, with 13 bases between the two germline ends. The CDR3 spans 13 residues.

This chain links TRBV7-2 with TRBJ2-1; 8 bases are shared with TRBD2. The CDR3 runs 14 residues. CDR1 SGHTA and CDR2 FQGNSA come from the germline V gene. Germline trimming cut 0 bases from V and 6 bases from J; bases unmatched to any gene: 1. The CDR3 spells CASSLALAGNEQFF. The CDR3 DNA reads TGTGCCAGCAGCTTAGCGCTAGCGGGCAATGAGCAGTTCTTC.

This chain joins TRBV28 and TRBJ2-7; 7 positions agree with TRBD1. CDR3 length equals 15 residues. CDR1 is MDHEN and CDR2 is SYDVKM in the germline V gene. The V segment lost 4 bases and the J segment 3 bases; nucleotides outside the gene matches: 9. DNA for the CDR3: TGTGCCAGCAGTTCCTCCGGGACAGAATACTACGAGCAGTACTTC. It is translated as CASSSSGTEYYEQYF.

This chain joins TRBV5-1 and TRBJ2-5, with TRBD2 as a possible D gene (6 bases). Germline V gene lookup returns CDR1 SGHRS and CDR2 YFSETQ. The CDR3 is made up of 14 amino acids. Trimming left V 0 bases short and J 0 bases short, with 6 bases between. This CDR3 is CASSLGLDQETQYF. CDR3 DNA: TGCGCCAGCAGCTTGGGACTAGACCAAGAGACCCAGTACTTC.

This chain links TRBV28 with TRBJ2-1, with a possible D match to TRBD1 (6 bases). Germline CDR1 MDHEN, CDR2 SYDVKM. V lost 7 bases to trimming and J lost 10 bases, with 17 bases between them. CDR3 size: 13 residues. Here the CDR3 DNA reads TGTGCCAGCAAAGGTCAGGGAACAGGGGAGCAGTTCTTC. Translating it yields CASKGQGTGEQFF.

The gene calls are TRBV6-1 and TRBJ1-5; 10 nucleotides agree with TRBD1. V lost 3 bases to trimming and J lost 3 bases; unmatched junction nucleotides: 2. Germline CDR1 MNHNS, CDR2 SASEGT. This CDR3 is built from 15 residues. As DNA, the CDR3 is TGTGCCAGCAGTGAGACAGGGGGCTACAATCAGCCCCAGCATTTT. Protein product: CASSETGGYNQPQHF.

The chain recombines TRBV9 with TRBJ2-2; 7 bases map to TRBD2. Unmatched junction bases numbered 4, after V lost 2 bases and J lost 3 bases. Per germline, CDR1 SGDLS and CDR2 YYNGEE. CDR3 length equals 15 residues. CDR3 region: CASSVRGGYTGELFF. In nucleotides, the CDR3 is TGTGCCAGCAGCGTCCGCGGGGGTTACACCGGGGAGCTGTTTTTT.

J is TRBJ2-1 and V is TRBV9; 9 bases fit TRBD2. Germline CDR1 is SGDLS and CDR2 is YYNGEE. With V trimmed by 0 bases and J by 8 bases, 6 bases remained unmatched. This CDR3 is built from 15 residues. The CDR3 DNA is TGTGCCAGCAGCGTAGGTAGCGGGAGCTGGTATGAGCAGTTCTTC. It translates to CASSVGSGSWYEQFF.

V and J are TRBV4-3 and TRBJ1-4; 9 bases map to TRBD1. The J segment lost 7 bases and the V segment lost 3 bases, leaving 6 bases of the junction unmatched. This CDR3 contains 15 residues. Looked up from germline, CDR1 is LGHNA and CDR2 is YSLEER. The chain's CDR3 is CASSHGQGLGEKLFF. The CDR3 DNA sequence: TGCGCCAGCAGCCATGGACAGGGGTTAGGTGAAAAACTGTTTTTT.

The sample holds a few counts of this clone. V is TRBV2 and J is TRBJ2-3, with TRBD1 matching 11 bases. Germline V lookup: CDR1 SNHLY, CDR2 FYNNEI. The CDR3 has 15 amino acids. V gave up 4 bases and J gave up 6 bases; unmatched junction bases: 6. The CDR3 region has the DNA TGTGCCAGCAGTGGAGGACAGGGGGCGGTGGATACGCAGTATTTT. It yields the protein CASSGGQGAVDTQYF.

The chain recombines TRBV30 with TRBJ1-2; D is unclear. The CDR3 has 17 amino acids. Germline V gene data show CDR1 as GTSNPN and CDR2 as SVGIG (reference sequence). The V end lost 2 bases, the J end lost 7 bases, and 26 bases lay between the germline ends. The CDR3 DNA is TGTGCCTGGAGTCGAGAGGATTTGACCAGTTCCCCCTCTGGCTACACCTTC. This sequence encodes CAWSREDLTSSPSGYTF.

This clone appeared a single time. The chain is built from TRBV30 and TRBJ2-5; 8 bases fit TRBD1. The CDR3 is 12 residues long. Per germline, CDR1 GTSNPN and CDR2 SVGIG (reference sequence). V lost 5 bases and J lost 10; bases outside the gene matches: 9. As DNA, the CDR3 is TGTGCCTGGGGGAGAGGACAGGGCGGCCAGTACTTC. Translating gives CAWGRGQGGQYF. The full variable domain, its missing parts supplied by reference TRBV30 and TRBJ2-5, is SQTIHQWPATLVQPVGSPLSLECTVEGTSNPNLYWYRQAAGRGLQLLFYSVGIGQISSEVPQNLSASRPQDRQFILSSKKLLLSDSGFYLCAWGRGQGGQYFGPGTRLLVL.

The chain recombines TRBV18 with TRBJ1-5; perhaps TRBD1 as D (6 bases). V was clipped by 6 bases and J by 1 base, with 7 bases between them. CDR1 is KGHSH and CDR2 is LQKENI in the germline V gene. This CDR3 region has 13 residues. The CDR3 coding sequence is TGTGCCAGCTCCCAGGGGAGCAATCAGCCCCAGCATTTT. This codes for CASSQGSNQPQHF.